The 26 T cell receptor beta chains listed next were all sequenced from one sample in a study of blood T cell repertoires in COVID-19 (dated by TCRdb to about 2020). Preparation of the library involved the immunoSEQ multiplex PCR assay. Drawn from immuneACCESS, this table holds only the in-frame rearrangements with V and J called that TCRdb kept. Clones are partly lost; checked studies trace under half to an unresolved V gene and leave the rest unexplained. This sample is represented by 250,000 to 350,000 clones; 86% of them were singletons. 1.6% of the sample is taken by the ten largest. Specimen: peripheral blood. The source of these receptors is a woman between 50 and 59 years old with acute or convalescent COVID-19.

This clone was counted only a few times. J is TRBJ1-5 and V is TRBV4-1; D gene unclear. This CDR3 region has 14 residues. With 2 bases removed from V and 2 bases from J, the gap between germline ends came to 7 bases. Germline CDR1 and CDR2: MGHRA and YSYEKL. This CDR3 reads CASSQYEGNQPQHF. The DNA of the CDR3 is TGCGCCAGCAGCCAATACGAGGGCAATCAGCCCCAGCATTTT.

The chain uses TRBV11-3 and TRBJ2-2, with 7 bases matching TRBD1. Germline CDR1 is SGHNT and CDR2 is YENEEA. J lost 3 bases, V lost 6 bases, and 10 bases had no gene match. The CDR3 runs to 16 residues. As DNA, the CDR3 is TGTGCCAGCAGGAGATCCGACAGGGTCGACACCGGGGAGCTGTTTTTT. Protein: CASRRSDRVDTGELFF.

For the CDR3, the DNA is TGTGCCAGCAGCTCCGACAGGGGGCGATCACCCCTCCACTTT. It specifies CASSSDRGRSPLHF. The chain employs TRBV13 and TRBJ1-6; 10 positions agree with TRBD1. CDR1 PRHDT and CDR2 FYEKMQ come from the germline V gene (reference sequence). V shed 4 bases and J 10 bases; nucleotides not matched to a gene: 4. The CDR3 length is 14 residues.

This CDR3 reads CASSFTTGQETQYF. For the CDR3, the DNA is TGTGCCAGCAGCTTCACGACAGGCCAAGAGACCCAGTACTTC. The rearrangement joins TRBV7-9 to TRBJ2-5; D might be TRBD1 (6 bases). Per germline, CDR1 SEHNR and CDR2 FQNEAQ (reference sequence). With 3 bases removed from V and 1 base from J, the gap between germline ends came to 9 bases. This CDR3 comprises 14 residues.

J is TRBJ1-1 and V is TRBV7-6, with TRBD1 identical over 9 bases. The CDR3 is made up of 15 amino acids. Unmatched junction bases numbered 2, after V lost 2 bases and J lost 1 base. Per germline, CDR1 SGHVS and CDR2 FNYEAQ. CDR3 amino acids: CASSLRQGGNTEAFF. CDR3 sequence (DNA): TGTGCCAGCAGCTTACGACAGGGGGGGAACACTGAAGCTTTCTTT.

The CDR3 nucleotides read TGTGCCAGCAGCCCGGACATCCCTAGCACAGATACGCAGTATTTT. Residues: CASSPDIPSTDTQYF. The J gene is TRBJ2-3, the V gene TRBV7-6, with D possibly being TRBD1 (5 bases). Germline V gene data show CDR1 as SGHVS and CDR2 as FNYEAQ. Trimming shortened V by 5 bases and J by 0 bases, and 12 bases separated the two germline ends. The CDR3 extends over 15 amino acids.

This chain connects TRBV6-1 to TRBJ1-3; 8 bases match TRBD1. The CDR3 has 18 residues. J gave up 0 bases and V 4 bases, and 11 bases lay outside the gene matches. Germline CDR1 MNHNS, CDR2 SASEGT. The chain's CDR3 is CASSAPKTGAISGNTIYF. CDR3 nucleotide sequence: TGTGCCAGCAGTGCCCCTAAGACAGGGGCTATCTCTGGAAACACCATATATTTT.

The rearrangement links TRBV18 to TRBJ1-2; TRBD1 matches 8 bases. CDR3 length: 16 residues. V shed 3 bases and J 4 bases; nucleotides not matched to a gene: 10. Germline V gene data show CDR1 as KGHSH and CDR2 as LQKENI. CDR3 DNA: TGTGCCAGCTCACCTATATCCGGACAGGGCAGCTATGGCTACACCTTC. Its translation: CASSPISGQGSYGYTF.

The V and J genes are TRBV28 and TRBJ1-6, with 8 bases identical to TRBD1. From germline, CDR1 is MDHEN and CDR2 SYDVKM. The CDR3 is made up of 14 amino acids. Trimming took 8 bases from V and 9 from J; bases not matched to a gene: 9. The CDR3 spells CASHPRGQVSPLHF. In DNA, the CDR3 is TGTGCCAGCCACCCCAGGGGGCAGGTTTCACCCCTCCACTTT.

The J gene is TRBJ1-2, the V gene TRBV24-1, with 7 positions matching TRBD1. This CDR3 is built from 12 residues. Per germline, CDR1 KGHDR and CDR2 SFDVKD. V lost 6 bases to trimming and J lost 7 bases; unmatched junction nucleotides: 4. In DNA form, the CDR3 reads TGTGCCACCAGTAGGACAGGTGGTGGCTACACCTTC. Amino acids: CATSRTGGGYTF.

CDR3 residues: CASRDSNEQYF. In DNA, the CDR3 is TGCGCCAGCCGGGACAGCAACGAGCAGTACTTC. The genes are TRBV5-1 and TRBJ2-7; 7 nucleotides align to TRBD1. The CDR3 consists of 11 residues. Germline V gives CDR1 SGHRS, CDR2 YFSETQ. J lost 5 bases, V lost 7 bases, and 3 bases had no gene match.

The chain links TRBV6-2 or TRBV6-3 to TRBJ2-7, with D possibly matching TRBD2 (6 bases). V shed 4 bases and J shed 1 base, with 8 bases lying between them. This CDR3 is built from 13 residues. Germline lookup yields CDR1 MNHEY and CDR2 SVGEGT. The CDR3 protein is CASSSAGSYEQYF. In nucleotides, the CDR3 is TGTGCCAGCAGTTCCGCGGGGTCCTACGAGCAGTACTTC.

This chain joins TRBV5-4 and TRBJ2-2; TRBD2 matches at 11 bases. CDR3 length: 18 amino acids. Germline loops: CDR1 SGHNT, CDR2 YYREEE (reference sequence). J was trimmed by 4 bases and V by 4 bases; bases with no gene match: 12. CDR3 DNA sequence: TGTGCCAGCAGCCCTCAAGGGGCCGGGACTAGCGGCACCGGGGAGCTGTTTTTT. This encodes CASSPQGAGTSGTGELFF.

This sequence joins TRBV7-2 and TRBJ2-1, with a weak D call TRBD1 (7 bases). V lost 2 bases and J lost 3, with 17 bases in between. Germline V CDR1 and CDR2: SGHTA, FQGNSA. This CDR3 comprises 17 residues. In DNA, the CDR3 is TGTGCCAGCAGCTTAATCAAAGGCGGGGACAGCTACAATGAGCAGTTCTTC. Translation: CASSLIKGGDSYNEQFF.

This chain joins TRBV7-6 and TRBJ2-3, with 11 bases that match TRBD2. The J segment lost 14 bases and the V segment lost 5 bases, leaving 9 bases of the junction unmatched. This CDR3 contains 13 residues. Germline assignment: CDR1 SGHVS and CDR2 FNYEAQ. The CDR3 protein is CASSGTSSGRWYF. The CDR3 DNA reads TGTGCCAGCAGCGGGACATCTAGCGGGAGGTGGTATTTT.

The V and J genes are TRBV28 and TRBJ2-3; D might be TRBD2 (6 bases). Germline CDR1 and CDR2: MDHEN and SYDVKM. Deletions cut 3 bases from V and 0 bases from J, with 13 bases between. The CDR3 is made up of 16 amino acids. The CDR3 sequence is CASSFGGLTSTDTQYF. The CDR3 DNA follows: TGTGCCAGCAGTTTCGGAGGGCTAACTAGCACAGATACGCAGTATTTT.

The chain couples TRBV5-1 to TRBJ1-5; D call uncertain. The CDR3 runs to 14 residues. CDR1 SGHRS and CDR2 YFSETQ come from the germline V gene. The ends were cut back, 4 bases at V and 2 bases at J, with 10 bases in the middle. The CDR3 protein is CASSSGERNQPQHF. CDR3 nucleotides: TGCGCCAGCAGCAGCGGGGAGCGCAATCAGCCCCAGCATTTT.

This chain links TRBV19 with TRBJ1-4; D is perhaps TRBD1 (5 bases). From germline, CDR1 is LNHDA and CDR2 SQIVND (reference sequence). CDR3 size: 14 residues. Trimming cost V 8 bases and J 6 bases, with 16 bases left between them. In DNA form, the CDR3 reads TGTGCCAGTTACTCTCGGGGGAGGCATGAAAAACTGTTTTTT. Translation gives CASYSRGRHEKLFF.

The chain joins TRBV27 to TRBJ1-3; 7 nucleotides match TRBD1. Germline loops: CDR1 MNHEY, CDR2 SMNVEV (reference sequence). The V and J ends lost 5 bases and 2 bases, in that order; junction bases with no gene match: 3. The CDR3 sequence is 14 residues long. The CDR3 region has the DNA TGTGCCAGCAGTATAGACAGGGCTGGAAACACCATATATTTT. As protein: CASSIDRAGNTIYF.

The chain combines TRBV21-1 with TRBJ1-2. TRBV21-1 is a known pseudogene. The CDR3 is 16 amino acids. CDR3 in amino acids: CASSKTDALGGYGYTF. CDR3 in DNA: TGTGCCAGCAGCAAAACCGACGCCCTCGGGGGGTATGGCTACACCTTC.

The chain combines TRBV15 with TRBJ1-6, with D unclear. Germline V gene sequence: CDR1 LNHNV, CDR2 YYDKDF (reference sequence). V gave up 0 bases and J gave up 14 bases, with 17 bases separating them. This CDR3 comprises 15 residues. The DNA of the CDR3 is TGTGCCACCAGCAGAGATAAGACATCTCTATTGGCCCTCCACTTT. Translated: CATSRDKTSLLALHF.

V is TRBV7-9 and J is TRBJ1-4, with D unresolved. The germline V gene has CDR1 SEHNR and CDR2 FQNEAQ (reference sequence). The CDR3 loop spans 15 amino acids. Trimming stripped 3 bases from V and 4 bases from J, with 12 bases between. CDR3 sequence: CASSLDGGFNEKLFF. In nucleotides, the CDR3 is TGTGCCAGCAGCTTGGACGGAGGCTTTAATGAAAAACTGTTTTTT.

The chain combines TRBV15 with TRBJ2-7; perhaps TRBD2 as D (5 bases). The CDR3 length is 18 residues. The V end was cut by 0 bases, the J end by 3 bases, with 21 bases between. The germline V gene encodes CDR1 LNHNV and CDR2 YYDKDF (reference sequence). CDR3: CATSRDYRLAWRNYEQYF. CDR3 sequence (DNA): TGTGCCACCAGCAGAGATTATCGGTTAGCGTGGCGGAACTACGAGCAGTACTTC.

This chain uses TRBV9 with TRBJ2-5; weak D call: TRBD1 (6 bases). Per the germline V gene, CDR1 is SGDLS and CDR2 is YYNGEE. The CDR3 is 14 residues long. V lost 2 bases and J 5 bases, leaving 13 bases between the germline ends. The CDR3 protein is CASSVMGAGETQYF. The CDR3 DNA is TGTGCCAGCAGCGTTATGGGGGCTGGGGAGACCCAGTACTTC. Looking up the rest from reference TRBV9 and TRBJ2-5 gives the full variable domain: DSGVTQTPKHLITATGQRVTLRCSPRSGDLSVYWYQQSLDQGLQFLIQYYNGEERAKGNILERFSAQQFPDLHSELNLSSLELGDSALYFCASSVMGAGETQYFGPGTRLLVL.

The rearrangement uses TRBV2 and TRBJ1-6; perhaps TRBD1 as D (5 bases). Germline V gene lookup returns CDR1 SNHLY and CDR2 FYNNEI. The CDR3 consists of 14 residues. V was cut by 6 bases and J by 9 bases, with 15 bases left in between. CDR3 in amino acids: CASSGGGGGSPLHF. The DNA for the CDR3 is TGTGCCAGCAGCGGCGGCGGGGGAGGTTCACCCCTCCACTTT.

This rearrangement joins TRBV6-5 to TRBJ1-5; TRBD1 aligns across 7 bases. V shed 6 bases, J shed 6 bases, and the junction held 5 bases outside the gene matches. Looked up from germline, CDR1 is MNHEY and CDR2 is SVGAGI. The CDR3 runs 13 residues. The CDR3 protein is CASSDRETQPQHF. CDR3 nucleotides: TGTGCCAGCAGCGACAGGGAGACTCAGCCCCAGCATTTT.